This record concerns one T cell receptor beta chain sequence. In the original workflow: Amplification of reference gene primers was used by the study to estimate nucleated cell counts. The method was immunoSEQ multiplex PCR; TCRdb's version includes in-frame clones alone and lacks a portion of them. From that table come the V and J calls and clone size; the DNA was used to work out D and trimming. The table shows about 120,000 clones, with just over 90% occurring only once. This specimen comes from a study of blood T cell repertoires in COVID-19. Study-wide context: Acute and convalescent COVID-19 specimens originated in the United States, Italy and Spain. From T cells, B-cell-depleted T cells, or PBMCs came the material, which was cDNA or gDNA.

V trimming: 6 bases; J trimming: 0 bases; junction bases outside the gene matches: 2. CDR3 length: 15 residues. Germline V gene data show CDR1 as MRHNA and CDR2 as SNTAGT. The source material was peripheral blood. The sequence derives from a human donor with active COVID-19. The donor label of this sample is uncertain. The V and J genes are TRBV6-4 and TRBJ2-2, with TRBD1 identical over 9 bases. DNA for the CDR3: TGTGCCAGCAGCCGGACAGGGGCGAACACCGGGGAGCTGTTTTTT. Translated, it gives CASSRTGANTGELFF.